The 29 T cell receptor beta chains below were found in one sample sequenced in a study of shared clonotypes between healthy human individuals. TCRdb keeps only in-frame clones here, not all; method: immunoSEQ multiplex PCR. The table includes approximately 2.1 million clones, about 92% detected once. Input material: naive CD4+ T cells from PBMCs. Subset: CD45RA+ positively selected. Source of these receptors: a man aged 18 to 30 in good health. Some clones in this sample may be carry-over from other donors' samples.

The chain couples TRBV6-5 to TRBJ1-1; D call uncertain. This CDR3 comprises 12 residues. The germline V and J ends were trimmed by 6 bases and 3 bases, with 8 bases remaining between them. Germline-derived CDR1 and CDR2 are MNHEY and SVGAGI. The DNA of the CDR3 is TGTGCCAGCAGCCCCGGATACACTGAAGCTTTCTTT. Residues: CASSPGYTEAFF.

The chain is built from TRBV19 and TRBJ1-5; 7 bases fit TRBD1. CDR1 is LNHDA, CDR2 SQIVND, per germline (reference sequence). This CDR3 comprises 15 residues. With 3 bases clipped from V and 5 bases from J, the junction kept 7 bases outside the gene matches. CDR3 DNA sequence: TGTGCCAGTAGTATCAGAGGGGGCGGCCATCAGCCCCAGCATTTT. Translated, it gives CASSIRGGGHQPQHF.

This clone was observed a few times. Within the sample, other DNA sequences also encode this same CDR3. The V gene is TRBV7-9, the J gene TRBJ1-5, with D uncertain. The CDR3 has 14 residues. V lost 6 bases to trimming and J lost 1 base, with 10 bases between them. Germline V gives CDR1 SEHNR, CDR2 FQNEAQ (reference sequence). Written as DNA, the CDR3 is TGTGCCAGCAGTCCTGGACCGAGCAATCAGCCCCAGCATTTT. This codes for CASSPGPSNQPQHF.

As for this clone: This sample also contains other DNA sequences that code for the same CDR3. The J gene is TRBJ2-5, the V gene TRBV6-6; no firm D call. Germline lookup yields CDR1 MNHNY and CDR2 SVGAGI (reference sequence). This CDR3 has 12 residues. The V end was cut by 2 bases, the J end by 3 bases, with 4 bases between. Here the CDR3 DNA reads TGTGCCAGCAGTTACCCCGAAGAGACCCAGTACTTC. Protein sequence: CASSYPEETQYF.

A word on this clone: Other DNA sequences from this sample encode an identical CDR3 as well. This sequence joins TRBV7-3 and TRBJ2-7, with D possibly matching TRBD1 (6 bases). CDR3 length: 14 residues. Germline V CDR1 and CDR2: SGHTA, FQGTGA. With 4 bases removed from V and 0 bases from J, the gap between germline ends came to 10 bases. CDR3 bases: TGTGCCAGCAGCTCAACAGGGAGCTCCTACGAGCAGTACTTC. Amino acids: CASSSTGSSYEQYF.

This rearrangement joins TRBV7-2 to TRBJ2-5; the match to TRBD2 covers 11 bases. The J call may be incorrect, as the DNA end agrees better with TRBJ2-7. CDR1 and CDR2 from the germline V gene are SGHTA and FQGNSA. The length of the CDR3 is 15 residues. The CDR3 region is CASSLRLAGRDEQYF. Here the CDR3 DNA reads TGTGCCAGCAGCTTGAGACTAGCGGGACGTGACGAGCAGTACTTC.

The chain is built from TRBV5-5 and TRBJ1-1; D not resolved. Germline assignment: CDR1 SGHKS and CDR2 YYEKEE (reference sequence). The CDR3 extends over 14 amino acids. V lost 1 base and J lost 1, with 8 bases in between. The CDR3 here is CASSLSEENTEAFF. DNA for the CDR3: TGTGCCAGCAGCTTGAGTGAGGAGAACACTGAAGCTTTCTTT.

This chain joins TRBV10-3 and TRBJ1-2; D is possibly TRBD1 (5 bases). The germline V and J ends were trimmed by 7 bases and 4 bases, with 13 bases remaining between them. Germline values: CDR1 ENHRY, CDR2 SYGVKD. The CDR3 contains 13 residues. In nucleotides, the CDR3 is TGTGCCATCAATTCGGGGGTCGGCTATGGCTACACCTTC. Translating gives CAINSGVGYGYTF.

With regard to this clone: Other DNA sequences in this sample translate to the same CDR3. The chain employs TRBV9 and TRBJ2-1; D perhaps matches TRBD2 (5 bases). Germline-derived CDR1 and CDR2 are SGDLS and YYNGEE. The CDR3 is 15 residues long. V was trimmed by 0 bases and J by 3 bases, leaving 10 bases between them. The CDR3, as DNA: TGTGCCAGCAGCGTAGGAGGGCTGGGCTACAATGAGCAGTTCTTC. Its protein product is CASSVGGLGYNEQFF. The full variable domain, rest sourced from reference TRBV9 and TRBJ2-1, is DSGVTQTPKHLITATGQRVTLRCSPRSGDLSVYWYQQSLDQGLQFLIQYYNGEERAKGNILERFSAQQFPDLHSELNLSSLELGDSALYFCASSVGGLGYNEQFFGPGTRLTVL.

Points on this clone: This CDR3 is also generated by other DNA sequences in the sample. This chain joins TRBV5-1 and TRBJ2-5; 12 bases line up with TRBD2. V was clipped by 0 bases and J by 2 bases; unmatched bases: 2. Germline CDR1 and CDR2: SGHRS and YFSETQ. The CDR3 contains 16 residues. The CDR3 DNA follows: TGCGCCAGCAGCTTGGGCCTAGCGGGAGGGCAAGAGACCCAGTACTTC. Translated, it gives CASSLGLAGGQETQYF.

The chain couples TRBV2 to TRBJ2-5, with D hard to call. Germline-derived CDR1 and CDR2 are SNHLY and FYNNEI. This CDR3 contains 13 residues. Trimming removed 5 bases from V and 2 bases from J, with 9 bases in between. The DNA of the CDR3 is TGTGCCAGCAGTTGGGGTTTTCAAGAGACCCAGTACTTC. Amino acid sequence: CASSWGFQETQYF.

The table lists this clone with a few counts. At the DNA level, this CDR3 is encoded by other sequences in the same sample as well. The chain has TRBV9 and TRBJ2-3, with no clear D. Trimming stripped 1 base from V and 3 bases from J, with 3 bases between. Germline V lookup: CDR1 SGDLS, CDR2 YYNGEE. The CDR3 sequence is 12 residues long. CDR3 coding DNA: TGTGCCAGCAGCGTAAGGACAGATACGCAGTATTTT. Translating it yields CASSVRTDTQYF.

The chain carries TRBV5-4 and TRBJ2-7; D is uncertain. Per germline, CDR1 SGHNT and CDR2 YYREEE (reference sequence). V lost 3 bases and J 1 base, leaving 8 bases between the germline ends. The CDR3 spans 13 residues. CDR3 in DNA: TGTGCCAGCAGCTCGGCTATGTCCTACGAGCAGTACTTC. As protein: CASSSAMSYEQYF.

The chain is built from TRBV11-2 and TRBJ2-3; D remains unclear. V was shortened by 3 bases and J by 2 bases, with 9 bases between the two germline ends. Germline CDR1 and CDR2: SGHAT and FQNNGV. This CDR3 is 14 amino acids long. The CDR3 DNA is TGTGCCAGCAGCTTTACTACCCCCACAGATACGCAGTATTTT. It yields the protein CASSFTTPTDTQYF.

The gene calls are TRBV4-3 and TRBJ2-5; maybe TRBD2 (5 bases). The CDR3 totals 13 residues. Per the germline V gene, CDR1 is LGHNA and CDR2 is YSLEER. Trimming cost V 4 bases and J 5 bases, with 11 bases left between them. CDR3 nucleotide sequence: TGCGCCAGCAGCCCGGATCGGAGGGAGACCCAGTACTTC. Translating it yields CASSPDRRETQYF.

The V and J genes are TRBV29-1 and TRBJ1-1; no clear D. With 4 bases removed from V and 5 bases from J, the gap between germline ends came to 20 bases. From germline, CDR1 is SQVTM and CDR2 ANQGSEA. This CDR3 spans 15 amino acids. The CDR3 DNA is TGCAGCGTTGGGCGAGACACTTCCCAGTGGACTGAAGCTTTCTTT. Translating it yields CSVGRDTSQWTEAFF.

Concerning this clone: Other nucleotide sequences from this sample produce the same CDR3. The chain has TRBV5-4 and TRBJ2-1; TRBD2 matches at 11 bases. The CDR3 is made up of 15 amino acids. Trimming at V came to 4 bases and at J to 3 bases, leaving 3 bases not matched to a gene. From germline, CDR1 is SGHNT and CDR2 YYREEE (reference sequence). The DNA of the CDR3 is TGTGCCAGCAGCCTGGGGACTAGCGGCTACAATGAGCAGTTCTTC. It yields the protein CASSLGTSGYNEQFF.

Here the CDR3 reads CASSLWPGGLADYEQYF. For the CDR3, the DNA is TGCGCCAGCAGCTTGTGGCCTGGGGGACTAGCGGACTACGAGCAGTACTTC. J is TRBJ2-7 and V is TRBV5-1; 11 nucleotides match TRBD2. Germline trimming cut 1 base from V and 3 bases from J; bases unmatched to any gene: 9. The CDR3 sequence is 17 residues long. The germline V gene encodes CDR1 SGHRS and CDR2 YFSETQ.

CDR3 sequence (DNA): TGTGCCTGGAGTAGGAACTCCGGACCAGTCCCAACACCCCTCCACTTT. It encodes CAWSRNSGPVPTPLHF. The rearrangement uses TRBV30 and TRBJ1-6; D is undetermined. V lost 2 bases and J 11 bases, leaving 22 bases between the germline ends. The CDR3 is made up of 16 amino acids. Germline CDR1 is GTSNPN and CDR2 is SVGIG (reference sequence). The full variable domain, rest sourced from reference TRBV30 and TRBJ1-6, is SQTIHQWPATLVQPVGSPLSLECTVEGTSNPNLYWYRQAAGRGLQLLFYSVGIGQISSEVPQNLSASRPQDRQFILSSKKLLLSDSGFYLCAWSRNSGPVPTPLHFGNGTRLTVT.

Only one count was recorded for this clone. The rearrangement joins TRBV11-2 to TRBJ1-1; no clear D. The CDR3 consists of 14 residues. The V and J ends lost 3 bases and 1 base respectively, with 9 bases between them. Germline V gene lookup returns CDR1 SGHAT and CDR2 FQNNGV. Written as DNA, the CDR3 is TGTGCCAGCAGCTTCTCCGTTTCGAACACTGAAGCTTTCTTT. It yields the protein CASSFSVSNTEAFF.

The rearrangement uses TRBV5-1 and TRBJ2-1; 12 bases fit TRBD2. The CDR3 runs 16 residues. Germline V gene lookup returns CDR1 SGHRS and CDR2 YFSETQ. V gave up 3 bases and J gave up 2 bases; unmatched junction bases: 3. The DNA of the CDR3 is TGCGCCAGCAGCTCGACTAGCGGGAGCGCCTACAATGAGCAGTTCTTC. Amino acids: CASSSTSGSAYNEQFF.

In its sample, this clone was seen once. The J gene is TRBJ1-1, the V gene TRBV7-3, with 9 bases fitting TRBD1. V trimming: 4 bases; J trimming: 5 bases; junction bases outside the gene matches: 5. The CDR3 loop spans 14 amino acids. Germline V gives CDR1 SGHTA, CDR2 FQGTGA. The CDR3 here is CASSSGQGRTEAFF. CDR3 nucleotides: TGTGCCAGCAGCTCGGGACAGGGAAGGACTGAAGCTTTCTTT.

The gene calls are TRBV28 and TRBJ2-7; D ambiguous. V lost 3 bases, J lost 6 bases, and 18 bases lay in between. The length of the CDR3 is 15 residues. Germline CDR1 MDHEN, CDR2 SYDVKM. The CDR3 DNA is TGTGCCAGCAGTTTCTCCAGTCGCCTGCGCTTCGAGCAGTACTTC. Protein sequence: CASSFSSRLRFEQYF.

A remark on this clone: Other DNA variants within this sample encode the same CDR3. The chain recombines TRBV5-1 with TRBJ1-2, with D possibly being TRBD1 (6 bases). CDR1 SGHRS and CDR2 YFSETQ come from the germline V gene. CDR3 length: 14 residues. V was shortened by 4 bases and J by 0 bases, with 10 bases between the two germline ends. The DNA of the CDR3 is TGCGCCAGCAGCCCACAGGGATCTAACTATGGCTACACCTTC. As protein: CASSPQGSNYGYTF.

V is TRBV11-3 and J is TRBJ2-3; 11 nucleotides line up with TRBD1. In germline, CDR1 is SGHNT, CDR2 YENEEA. V shed 5 bases, J shed 3 bases, and the junction held 4 bases outside the gene matches. CDR3 length equals 15 residues. Here the CDR3 reads CASSAGTGGTDTQYF. In DNA, the CDR3 is TGTGCCAGCAGCGCCGGGACAGGGGGAACAGATACGCAGTATTTT.

The chain joins TRBV10-3 to TRBJ2-5; no clear D gene. CDR3 size: 14 residues. Germline V gene data show CDR1 as ENHRY and CDR2 as SYGVKD. V was pared by 5 bases and J by 0 bases, with 10 bases between. CDR3 DNA: TGTGCCATCAGTCCTAGACGGTACCAAGAGACCCAGTACTTC. Residues: CAISPRRYQETQYF.

The chain joins TRBV6-5 to TRBJ2-2, with TRBD1 as a possible D gene (6 bases). The germline V and J ends were trimmed by 6 bases and 11 bases, with 13 bases remaining between them. Germline loops: CDR1 MNHEY, CDR2 SVGAGI. The CDR3 has 12 amino acids. The CDR3 protein is CASRQGFGELFF. The CDR3 DNA reads as TGTGCCAGCAGACAGGGTTTCGGAGAGCTGTTTTTT.

This chain uses TRBV28 with TRBJ2-5, with D possibly matching TRBD2 (5 bases). The CDR3 length is 15 residues. Per the germline V gene, CDR1 is MDHEN and CDR2 is SYDVKM. Trimming left V 2 bases short and J 0 bases short, with 10 bases between. CDR3 DNA sequence: TGTGCCAGCAGTTTAGCGGGCCTAAACCAAGAGACCCAGTACTTC. This gives the protein CASSLAGLNQETQYF.

The chain employs TRBV15 and TRBJ2-2; maybe TRBD2 (6 bases). Germline V gene data show CDR1 as LNHNV and CDR2 as YYDKDF (reference sequence). The ends were cut back, 2 bases at V and 2 bases at J, with 12 bases in the middle. The CDR3 loop spans 16 amino acids. The CDR3 loop reads CATSRPTSYNTGELFF. In DNA, the CDR3 is TGTGCCACCAGCAGACCTACTAGCTATAACACCGGGGAGCTGTTTTTT.